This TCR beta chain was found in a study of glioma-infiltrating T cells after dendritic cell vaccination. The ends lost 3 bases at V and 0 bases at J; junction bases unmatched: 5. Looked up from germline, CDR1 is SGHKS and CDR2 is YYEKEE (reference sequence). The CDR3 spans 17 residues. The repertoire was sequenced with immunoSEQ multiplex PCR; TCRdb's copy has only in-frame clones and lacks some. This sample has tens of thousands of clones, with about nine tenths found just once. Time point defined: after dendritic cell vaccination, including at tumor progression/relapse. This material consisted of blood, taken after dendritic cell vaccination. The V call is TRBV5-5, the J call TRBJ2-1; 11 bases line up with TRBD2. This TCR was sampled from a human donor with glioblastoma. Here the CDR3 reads CASSSFTSGSSYNEQFF. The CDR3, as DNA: TGTGCCAGCAGCTCATTTACTAGCGGGAGCTCCTACAATGAGCAGTTCTTC.